Listed below are T cell receptor beta chains from one sample, sequenced in a study of memory CD4+ T cells and cytomegalovirus serostatus. The data were produced by immunoSEQ multiplex PCR, yet TCRdb's version contains in-frame clones alone and is incomplete. Among approximately 40,000 clones, roughly 79% were seen once, and the ten largest hold around 0.6%. The sequenced sample consisted of memory CD4+ T cells from blood. These TCRs come from an adult in good health and CMV-seronegative. CDR3s include the opening cysteine and the closing phenylalanine or tryptophan. A D gene is named only where the DNA matches it firmly. Rows may omit the clone size; those that give it use once, few, many or a size class.

clone_size,j_call,v_call,d_call,cdr3_aa,cdr3_nt
NA,TRBJ2-4,TRBV7-9,TRBD1,CASSLGQGPRYF,TGTGCCAGCAGCCTGGGACAGGGGCCTCGATACTTC
NA,TRBJ2-1,TRBV21-1,NA,CASSKDRSGSEQFF,TGTGCCAGCAGCAAAGACCGGAGTGGATCTGAGCAGTTCTTC
NA,TRBJ2-1,TRBV30,NA,CGMASYNEQFF,TGTGGTATGGCCTCCTACAATGAGCAGTTCTTC
NA,TRBJ2-5,TRBV7-2,TRBD1,CASSADRDQETQYF,TGTGCCAGCAGCGCCGACAGGGATCAAGAGACCCAGTACTTC
NA,TRBJ2-7,TRBV2,NA,CASSEATGSSYEQYF,TGTGCCAGCAGTGAAGCTACAGGTAGCTCCTACGAGCAGTACTTC
once,TRBJ1-3,TRBV9,TRBD1,CASSVGGGIGNTIYF,TGTGCCAGCAGCGTCGGAGGGGGCATTGGAAACACCATATATTTT
NA,TRBJ1-2,TRBV27,TRBD1,CASSQRQGYLYGYTF,TGTGCCAGCAGTCAAAGACAGGGGTATCTCTATGGCTACACCTTC
NA,TRBJ1-4,TRBV4-2,NA,CASSRETSGTNEKLFF,TGTGCCAGCAGCCGCGAGACGAGTGGGACTAATGAAAAACTGTTTTTT
NA,TRBJ1-1,TRBV5-4,NA,CASSLGQGGNTEAFF,TGTGCCAGCAGCTTGGGGCAGGGAGGGAACACTGAAGCTTTCTTT
once,TRBJ1-1,TRBV28,TRBD1,CASTPDRAGITEAFF,TGTGCCAGCACCCCAGACAGGGCCGGCATAACTGAAGCTTTCTTT
NA,TRBJ1-1,TRBV29-1,TRBD1,CSVNRGTEAFF,TGCAGCGTAAACAGGGGAACTGAAGCTTTCTTT
NA,TRBJ1-1,TRBV7-8,NA,CASSLSWGNLGTEAFF,TGTGCCAGCAGCTTATCGTGGGGGAATCTCGGGACTGAAGCTTTCTTT
NA,TRBJ1-1,TRBV19,TRBD1,CASTLGTENTEAFF,TGTGCCAGTACCCTGGGGACAGAGAACACTGAAGCTTTCTTT
NA,TRBJ1-4,TRBV29-1,NA,CSARGDTNEKLFF,TGCAGCGCCAGGGGTGATACTAATGAAAAACTGTTTTTT
NA,TRBJ2-7,TRBV29-1,NA,CSVEVSGFGEQYF,TGCAGCGTTGAAGTTTCAGGGTTTGGCGAGCAGTACTTC
NA,TRBJ2-7,TRBV7-2,NA,CASSFGDAAKYEQYF,TGTGCCAGCAGCTTTGGGGACGCCGCTAAATATGAGCAGTACTTC
NA,TRBJ2-7,TRBV11-2,NA,CASSPRGGAGLEQYF,TGTGCCAGCAGCCCACGTGGGGGGGCTGGACTCGAGCAGTACTTC
NA,TRBJ1-5,TRBV30,TRBD1,CAWSIKGQGVIQPQHF,TGTGCCTGGAGTATCAAGGGACAGGGAGTAATACAGCCCCAGCATTTT
NA,TRBJ1-5,TRBV5-1,TRBD1,CASSPAGGKQPQHF,TGCGCCAGCAGCCCTGCAGGGGGGAAACAGCCCCAGCATTTT
once,TRBJ2-7,TRBV5-1,NA,CASSLNSYYEQYF,TGCGCCAGCAGCTTGAACAGTTACTACGAGCAGTACTTC